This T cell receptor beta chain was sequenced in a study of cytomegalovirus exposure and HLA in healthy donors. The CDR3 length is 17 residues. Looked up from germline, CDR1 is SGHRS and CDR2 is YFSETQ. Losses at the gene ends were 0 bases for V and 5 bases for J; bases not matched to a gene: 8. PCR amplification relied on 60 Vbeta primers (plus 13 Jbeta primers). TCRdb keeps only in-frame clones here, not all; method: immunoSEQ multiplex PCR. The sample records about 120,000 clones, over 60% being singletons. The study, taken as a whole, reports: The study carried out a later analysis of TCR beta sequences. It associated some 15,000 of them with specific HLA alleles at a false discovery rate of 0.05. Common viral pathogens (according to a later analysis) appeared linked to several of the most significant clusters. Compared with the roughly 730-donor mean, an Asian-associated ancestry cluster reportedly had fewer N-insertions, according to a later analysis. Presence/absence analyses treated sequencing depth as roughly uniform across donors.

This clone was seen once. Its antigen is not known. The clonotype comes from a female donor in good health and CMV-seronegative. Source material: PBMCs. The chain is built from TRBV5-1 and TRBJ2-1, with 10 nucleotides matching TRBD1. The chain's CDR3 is CASSLADRGRPHNEQFF. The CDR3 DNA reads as TGCGCCAGCAGCTTGGCCGACAGGGGGCGCCCCCACAATGAGCAGTTCTTC.